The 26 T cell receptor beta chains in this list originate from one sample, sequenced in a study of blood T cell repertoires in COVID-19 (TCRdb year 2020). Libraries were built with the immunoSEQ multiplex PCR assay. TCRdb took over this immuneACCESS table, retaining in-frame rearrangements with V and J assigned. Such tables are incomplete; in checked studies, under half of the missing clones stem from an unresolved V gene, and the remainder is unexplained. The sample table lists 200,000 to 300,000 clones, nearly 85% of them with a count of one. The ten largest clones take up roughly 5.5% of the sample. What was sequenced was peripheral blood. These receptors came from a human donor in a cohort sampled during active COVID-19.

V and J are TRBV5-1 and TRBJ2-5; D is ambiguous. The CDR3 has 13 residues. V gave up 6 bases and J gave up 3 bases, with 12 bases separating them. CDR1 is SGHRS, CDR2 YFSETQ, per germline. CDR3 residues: CASTPPGEETQYF. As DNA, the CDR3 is TGCGCCAGCACCCCCCCTGGAGAAGAGACCCAGTACTTC.

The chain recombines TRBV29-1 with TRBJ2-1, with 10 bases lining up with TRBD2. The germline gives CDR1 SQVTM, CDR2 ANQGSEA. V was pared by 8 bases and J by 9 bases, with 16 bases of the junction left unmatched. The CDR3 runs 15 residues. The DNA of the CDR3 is TGCAGCTCCCGGGGAGCGGGAGGGGGTTCGGGTGAGCAGTTCTTC. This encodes CSSRGAGGGSGEQFF.

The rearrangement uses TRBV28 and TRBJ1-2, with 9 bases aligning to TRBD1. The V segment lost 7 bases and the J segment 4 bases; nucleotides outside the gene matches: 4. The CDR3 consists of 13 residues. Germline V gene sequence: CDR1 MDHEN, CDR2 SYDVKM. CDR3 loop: CASNSGQGYGYTF. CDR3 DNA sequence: TGTGCCAGCAACTCGGGACAGGGCTATGGCTACACCTTC.

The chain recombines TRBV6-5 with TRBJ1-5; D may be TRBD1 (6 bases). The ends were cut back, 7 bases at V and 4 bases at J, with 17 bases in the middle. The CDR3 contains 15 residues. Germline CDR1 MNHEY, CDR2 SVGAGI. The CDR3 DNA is TGTGCCAGCACCGAGGCGGGGGGCGGAAATCAGCCCCAGCATTTT. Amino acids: CASTEAGGGNQPQHF.

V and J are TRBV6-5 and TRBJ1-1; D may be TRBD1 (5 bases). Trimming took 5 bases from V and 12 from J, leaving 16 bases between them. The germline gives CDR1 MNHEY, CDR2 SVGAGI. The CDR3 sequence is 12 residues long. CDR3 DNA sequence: TGTGCCAGCAGTAGGATGGACTGGGACTCTTTCTTT. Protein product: CASSRMDWDSFF.

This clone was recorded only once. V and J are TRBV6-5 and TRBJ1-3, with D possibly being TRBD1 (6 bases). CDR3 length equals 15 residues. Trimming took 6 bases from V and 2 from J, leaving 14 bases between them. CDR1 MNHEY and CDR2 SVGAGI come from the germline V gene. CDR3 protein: CASSVSGVTGNTIYF. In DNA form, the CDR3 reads TGTGCCAGCAGCGTTTCAGGGGTAACTGGAAACACCATATATTTT.

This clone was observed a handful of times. The CDR3 DNA follows: TGTGCCAGCAGTTCGCCCGGGACAGGGGTACAAAAACTGTTTTTT. Encoded protein: CASSSPGTGVQKLFF. The genes are TRBV28 and TRBJ1-4; 10 bases are shared with TRBD1. The CDR3 extends over 15 amino acids. Germline-derived CDR1 and CDR2 are MDHEN and SYDVKM. The junction had 8 bases not matched to a gene; V was cut back by 4 bases and J by 9 bases. The full variable domain, rest sourced from reference TRBV28 and TRBJ1-4, is DVKVTQSSRYLVKRTGEKVFLECVQDMDHENMFWYRQDPGLGLRLIYFSYDVKMKEKGDIPEGYSVSREKKERFSLILESASTNQTSMYLCASSSPGTGVQKLFFGSGTQLSVL.

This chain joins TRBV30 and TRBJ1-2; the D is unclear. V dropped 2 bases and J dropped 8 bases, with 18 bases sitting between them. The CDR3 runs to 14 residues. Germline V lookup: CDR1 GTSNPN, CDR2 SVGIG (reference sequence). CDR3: CAWSPGRLTGGYTF. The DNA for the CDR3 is TGTGCCTGGAGTCCCGGTAGACTGACGGGGGGCTACACCTTC.

This CDR3 is CASSTGQVNQPQHF. As DNA, the CDR3 is TGTGCCAGCAGCACTGGACAGGTCAATCAGCCCCAGCATTTT. This chain joins TRBV9 and TRBJ1-5; 7 positions agree with TRBD1. Germline V CDR1 and CDR2: SGDLS, YYNGEE. The junction had 4 bases not matched to a gene; V was cut back by 4 bases and J by 3 bases. The CDR3 contains 14 residues.

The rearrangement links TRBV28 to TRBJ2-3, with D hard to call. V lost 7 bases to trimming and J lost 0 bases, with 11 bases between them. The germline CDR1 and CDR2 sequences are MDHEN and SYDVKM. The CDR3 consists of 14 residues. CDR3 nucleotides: TGTGCCAGCACCCGTCACTCTAGCACAGATACGCAGTATTTT. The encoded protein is CASTRHSSTDTQYF.

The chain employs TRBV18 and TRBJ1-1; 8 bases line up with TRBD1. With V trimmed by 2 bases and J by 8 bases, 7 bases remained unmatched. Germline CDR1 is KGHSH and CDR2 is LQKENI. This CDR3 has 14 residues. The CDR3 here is CASSPGQGKGEAFF. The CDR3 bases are TGTGCCAGCTCACCAGGACAGGGCAAGGGCGAAGCTTTCTTT.

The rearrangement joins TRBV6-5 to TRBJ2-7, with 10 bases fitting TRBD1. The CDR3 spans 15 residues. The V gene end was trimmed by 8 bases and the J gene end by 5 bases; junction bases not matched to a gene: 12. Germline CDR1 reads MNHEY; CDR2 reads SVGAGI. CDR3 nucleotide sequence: TGTGCCAGCTACGATGCGGGACAGGGGAGGGACGAGCAGTACTTC. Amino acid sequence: CASYDAGQGRDEQYF.

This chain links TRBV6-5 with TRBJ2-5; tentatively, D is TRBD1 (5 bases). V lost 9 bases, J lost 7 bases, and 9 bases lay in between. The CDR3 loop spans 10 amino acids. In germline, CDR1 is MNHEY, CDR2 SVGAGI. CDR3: CASLRGTQYF. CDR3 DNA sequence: TGTGCCAGTCTAAGGGGGACCCAGTACTTC.

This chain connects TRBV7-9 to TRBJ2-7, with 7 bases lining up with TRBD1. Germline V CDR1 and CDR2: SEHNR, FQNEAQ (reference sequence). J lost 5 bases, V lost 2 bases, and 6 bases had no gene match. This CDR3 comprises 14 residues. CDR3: CASSLSTGDDEQYF. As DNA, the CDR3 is TGTGCCAGCAGCTTAAGTACAGGGGATGACGAGCAGTACTTC.

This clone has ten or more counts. CDR3 amino acids: CASSPYSYNQPQHF. The DNA of the CDR3 is TGTGCCAGCAGTCCCTACAGCTACAATCAGCCCCAGCATTTT. This chain connects TRBV28 to TRBJ1-5; D is unclear. With 5 bases removed from V and 3 bases from J, the gap between germline ends came to 11 bases. Germline V lookup: CDR1 MDHEN, CDR2 SYDVKM. This CDR3 region has 14 residues.

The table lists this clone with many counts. The chain's CDR3 is CASSGTGTAFIGTQYF. CDR3 DNA sequence: TGTGCCAGCAGTGGGACAGGGACAGCTTTTATAGGTACGCAGTATTTT. This sequence joins TRBV28 and TRBJ2-3; 9 nucleotides align to TRBD1. J was trimmed by 8 bases and V by 5 bases; bases with no gene match: 14. The CDR3 consists of 16 residues. Germline CDR1 is MDHEN and CDR2 is SYDVKM.

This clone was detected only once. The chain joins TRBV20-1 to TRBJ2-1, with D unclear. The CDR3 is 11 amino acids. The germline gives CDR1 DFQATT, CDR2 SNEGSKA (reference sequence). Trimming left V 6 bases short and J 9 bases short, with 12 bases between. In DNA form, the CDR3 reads TGCAGTGCCCCTTTTAGTGGTGAGCAGTTCTTC. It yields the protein CSAPFSGEQFF.

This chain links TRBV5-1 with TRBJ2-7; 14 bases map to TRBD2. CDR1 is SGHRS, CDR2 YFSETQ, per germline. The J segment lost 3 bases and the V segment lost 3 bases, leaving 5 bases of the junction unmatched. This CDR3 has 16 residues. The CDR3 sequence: CASSWGTSGGHYEQYF. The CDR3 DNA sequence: TGCGCCAGCAGCTGGGGGACTAGCGGGGGTCACTACGAGCAGTACTTC.

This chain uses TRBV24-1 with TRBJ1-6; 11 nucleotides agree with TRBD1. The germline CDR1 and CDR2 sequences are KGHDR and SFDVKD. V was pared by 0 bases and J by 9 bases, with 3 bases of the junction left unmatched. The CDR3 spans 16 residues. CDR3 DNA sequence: TGTGCCACCAGTGATTTGCCGGACAGGGGGCCTTCACCCCTCCACTTT. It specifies CATSDLPDRGPSPLHF.

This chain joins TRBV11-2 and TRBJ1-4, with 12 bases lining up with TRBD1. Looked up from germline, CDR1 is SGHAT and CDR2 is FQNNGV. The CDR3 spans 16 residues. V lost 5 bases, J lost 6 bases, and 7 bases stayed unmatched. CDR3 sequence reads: CASSTRGTGGDEKLFF. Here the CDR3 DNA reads TGTGCCAGCAGCACTAGGGGGACAGGGGGCGATGAAAAACTGTTTTTT.

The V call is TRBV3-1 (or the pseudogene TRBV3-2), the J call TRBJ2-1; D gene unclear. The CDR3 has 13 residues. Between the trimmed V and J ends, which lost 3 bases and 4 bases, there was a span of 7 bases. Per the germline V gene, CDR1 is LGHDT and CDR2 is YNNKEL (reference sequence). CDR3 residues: CASSHPGYNEQFF. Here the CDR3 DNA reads TGTGCCAGCAGCCACCCCGGTTACAATGAGCAGTTCTTC.

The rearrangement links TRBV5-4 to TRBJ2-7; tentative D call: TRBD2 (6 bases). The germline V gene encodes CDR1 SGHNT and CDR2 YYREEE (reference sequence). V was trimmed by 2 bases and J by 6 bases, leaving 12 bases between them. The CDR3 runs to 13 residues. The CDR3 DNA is TGTGCCAGCAGCTTACCAGGGAGGACCGAGCAGTACTTC. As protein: CASSLPGRTEQYF. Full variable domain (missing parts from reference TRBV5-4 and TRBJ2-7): ETGVTQSPTHLIKTRGQQVTLRCSSQSGHNTVSWYQQALGQGPQFIFQYYREEENGRGNFPPRFSGLQFPNYSSELNVNALELDDSALYLCASSLPGRTEQYFGPGTRLTVT.

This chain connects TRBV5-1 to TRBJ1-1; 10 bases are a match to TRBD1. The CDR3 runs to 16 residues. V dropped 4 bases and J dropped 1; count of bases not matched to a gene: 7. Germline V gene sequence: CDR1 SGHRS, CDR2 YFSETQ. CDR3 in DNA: TGCGCCAGCAGCCCCCGGGACAGGGGCCGGAACACTGAAGCTTTCTTT. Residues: CASSPRDRGRNTEAFF.

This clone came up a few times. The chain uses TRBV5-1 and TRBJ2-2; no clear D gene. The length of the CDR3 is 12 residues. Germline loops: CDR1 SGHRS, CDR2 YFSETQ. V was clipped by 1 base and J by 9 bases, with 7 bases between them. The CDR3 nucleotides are TGCGCCAGCAGCTTGTTACAGCGGGAGCTGTTTTTT. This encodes CASSLLQRELFF.

This CDR3 reads CASSKRQSYEQYF. The DNA of the CDR3 is TGTGCCAGCAGTAAGCGACAGTCCTACGAGCAGTACTTC. The chain uses TRBV6-5 and TRBJ2-7, with D possibly TRBD1 on 5 matching bases. Germline assignment: CDR1 MNHEY and CDR2 SVGAGI. V lost 5 bases and J 1 base, leaving 9 bases between the germline ends. The CDR3 runs 13 residues.

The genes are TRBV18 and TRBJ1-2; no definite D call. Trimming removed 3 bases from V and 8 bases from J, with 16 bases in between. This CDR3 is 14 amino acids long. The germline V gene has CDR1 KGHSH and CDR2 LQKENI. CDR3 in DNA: TGTGCCAGCTCACCTAATTCAGTCTCTCGAGGCTACACCTTC. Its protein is CASSPNSVSRGYTF.